The 23 T cell receptor beta chains given below trace back to one sample, sequenced in a study of T-cell memory formation after mild COVID-19. Via MiXCR, TCRdb re-called the 5' RACE reads, giving one row per CDR3 protein. This sample has approximately 190,000 distinct CDR3 sequences; about 17% occur once, and the top ten carry 2.4%. The specimen was PBMCs or a T cell subset sorted from them (not recorded which). These receptors came from an adult woman who had mild COVID-19 (a few samples of this study predate the infection). Cell type and time point are not known.

CDR3 coding DNA: TGTGCCAGCAGCCGCCCAAGGACTAGCGGAGTCTATGAGCAGTTCTTC. It translates to CASSRPRTSGVYEQFF. The chain employs TRBV3-1 and TRBJ2-1; 10 bases line up with TRBD2. The CDR3 is 16 amino acids. CDR1 and CDR2 (germline): LGHDT, YNNKEL (reference sequence). Germline trimming cut 4 bases from V and 8 bases from J; bases unmatched to any gene: 11.

This clonotype has ten or more counts. The chain joins TRBV5-5 to TRBJ1-1; 8 bases align to TRBD1. Germline V lookup: CDR1 SGHKS, CDR2 YYEKEE (reference sequence). CDR3 length equals 16 residues. The J segment lost 3 bases and the V segment lost 4 bases, leaving 11 bases of the junction unmatched. The DNA of the CDR3 is TGTGCCAGCAGCCCCGGCGGGGACAGGCGCCACACTGAAGCTTTCTTT. Encoded protein: CASSPGGDRRHTEAFF.

The chain couples TRBV29-1 to TRBJ2-7; 7 bases are shared with TRBD1. The CDR3 sequence is 13 residues long. With V trimmed by 5 bases and J by 6 bases, 10 bases remained unmatched. Germline assignment: CDR1 SQVTM and CDR2 ANQGSEA. The CDR3 spells CSVRQGGKGEQYF. CDR3 coding DNA: TGCAGCGTTCGACAGGGTGGGAAGGGCGAGCAGTACTTC.

In this sample, this clonotype turned up a few times. The chain links TRBV7-3 to TRBJ2-1; 8 bases match TRBD1. The ends lost 1 base at V and 7 bases at J; junction bases unmatched: 6. From germline, CDR1 is SGHTA and CDR2 FQGTGA. This CDR3 spans 15 amino acids. The CDR3 bases are TGTGCCAGCAGCTTAATCCTGCAGGGGGCGAATGAGCAGTTCTTC. This translates into CASSLILQGANEQFF. Combining the CDR3 with reference TRBV7-3 and TRBJ2-1 gives the whole variable domain GAGVSQTPSNKVTEKGKYVELRCDPISGHTALYWYRQSLGQGPEFLIYFQGTGAADDSGLPNDRFFAVRPEGSVSTLKIQRTERGDSAVYLCASSLILQGANEQFFGPGTRLTVL.

The rearrangement joins TRBV12-3 or TRBV12-4 to TRBJ1-3, with no clear D. The CDR3 consists of 12 residues. Trimming pared 6 bases from V and 3 bases from J, leaving 6 bases between. CDR3 region: CASRRVGNTIYF. CDR3 bases: TGTGCCAGCAGGCGGGTTGGAAACACCATATATTTT.

This clonotype was seen a few times. The V and J genes are TRBV20-1 and TRBJ2-7; 9 nucleotides agree with TRBD2. CDR1 DFQATT and CDR2 SNEGSKA come from the germline V gene (reference sequence). The CDR3 runs to 13 residues. V was clipped by 6 bases and J by 6 bases; unmatched bases: 9. The CDR3 bases are TGCAGTGCGATAGCGGGAGAAAGCCGCGAGCAGTACTTC. Amino acid sequence: CSAIAGESREQYF.

The rearrangement joins TRBV9 to TRBJ2-5, with 10 bases that match TRBD2. The V segment lost 0 bases and the J segment 2 bases; nucleotides outside the gene matches: 4. Germline loops: CDR1 SGDLS, CDR2 YYNGEE. CDR3 length: 16 residues. CDR3 sequence (DNA): TGTGCCAGCAGCGTAGCGGCTAGCGGGGGTCAAGAGACCCAGTACTTC. It codes for CASSVAASGGQETQYF. The complete variable domain, with remaining parts taken from reference TRBV9 and TRBJ2-5, reads DSGVTQTPKHLITATGQRVTLRCSPRSGDLSVYWYQQSLDQGLQFLIQYYNGEERAKGNILERFSAQQFPDLHSELNLSSLELGDSALYFCASSVAASGGQETQYFGPGTRLLVL.

This clonotype appeared a few times. V usage is TRBV2 and J usage is TRBJ2-7, with no clear D. The CDR3 length is 13 residues. Trimming removed 2 bases at V and 2 bases at J, with 7 bases between. Per the germline V gene, CDR1 is SNHLY and CDR2 is FYNNEI. The CDR3 region is CASSEYRTYEQYF. The CDR3 DNA reads TGTGCCAGCAGTGAATACCGGACCTACGAGCAGTACTTC.

V is TRBV20-1 and J is TRBJ2-3; D might be TRBD2 (6 bases). The V end lost 1 base, the J end lost 4 bases, and 15 bases lay between the germline ends. The CDR3 is made up of 15 amino acids. CDR1 DFQATT and CDR2 SNEGSKA come from the germline V gene (reference sequence). The CDR3 DNA sequence: TGCAGTGCTAGAGTTGGTAGCGGTCTTTCAGATACGCAGTATTTT. Translation gives CSARVGSGLSDTQYF.

The chain uses TRBV29-1 and TRBJ2-5; TRBD1 might be the D (5 bases). Trimming stripped 6 bases from V and 5 bases from J, with 25 bases between. CDR3 length: 16 residues. Germline CDR1 and CDR2: SQVTM and ANQGSEA. In DNA form, the CDR3 reads TGCAGCGTCGGTTCGACAGATCTATCGAGGTTGGAGACCCAGTACTTC. This sequence encodes CSVGSTDLSRLETQYF. The complete variable domain, with remaining parts taken from reference TRBV29-1 and TRBJ2-5, reads SAVISQKPSRDICQRGTSLTIQCQVDSQVTMMFWYRQQPGQSLTLIATANQGSEATYESGFVIDKFPISRPNLTFSTLTVSNMSPEDSSIYLCSVGSTDLSRLETQYFGPGTRLLVL.

This clonotype occurred many times. The chain recombines TRBV7-9 with TRBJ1-6; TRBD1 matches 8 bases. CDR3 length equals 15 residues. The germline V gene has CDR1 SEHNR and CDR2 FQNEAQ (reference sequence). The junction had 8 bases not matched to a gene; V was cut back by 5 bases and J by 8 bases. The CDR3 sequence: CASSRDDRGHSPLHF. CDR3 DNA sequence: TGTGCCAGCAGCCGTGACGACAGGGGACATTCACCCCTCCACTTT. Full variable domain (outside the CDR3, taken from reference TRBV7-9 and TRBJ1-6): DTGVSQNPRHKITKRGQNVTFRCDPISEHNRLYWYRQTLGQGPEFLTYFQNEAQLEKSRLLSDRFSAERPKGSFSTLEIQRTEQGDSAMYLCASSRDDRGHSPLHFGNGTRLTVT.

This clonotype has a single count. V usage is TRBV24-1 and J usage is TRBJ2-1; possible D gene TRBD1, 6 bases. This CDR3 comprises 17 residues. Trimming left V 3 bases short and J 7 bases short, with 21 bases between. Per germline, CDR1 KGHDR and CDR2 SFDVKD. CDR3 nucleotides: TGTGCCACCAGTGATCCCGTTGGCAGGGGATTGGGGAATGAGCAGTTCTTC. Encoded protein: CATSDPVGRGLGNEQFF.

This clonotype was seen ten or more times. The rearrangement joins TRBV5-1 to TRBJ2-2, with D uncertain. The CDR3 is 10 amino acids. The germline V gene has CDR1 SGHRS and CDR2 YFSETQ. V was shortened by 9 bases and J by 6 bases, with 6 bases between the two germline ends. Here the CDR3 reads CANASGELFF. The CDR3 bases are TGCGCCAACGCTTCCGGGGAGCTGTTTTTT. The full variable domain, with the rest looked up from reference TRBV5-1 and TRBJ2-2, is KAGVTQTPRYLIKTRGQQVTLSCSPISGHRSVSWYQQTPGQGLQFLFEYFSETQRNKGNFPGRFSGRQFSNSRSEMNVSTLELGDSALYLCANASGELFFGEGSRLTVL.

The chain couples TRBV5-1 to TRBJ2-5; no reliable D call. V lost 1 base and J lost 1, with 5 bases in between. Germline-derived CDR1 and CDR2 are SGHRS and YFSETQ. The CDR3 is made up of 13 amino acids. CDR3 bases: TGCGCCAGCAGCTTGTTGCCCCAAGAGACCCAGTACTTC. Translated: CASSLLPQETQYF.

This clonotype was seen more than once but under ten times. The chain uses TRBV7-2 and TRBJ1-1, with D unclear. Germline V gene data show CDR1 as SGHTA and CDR2 as FQGNSA. The V end lost 2 bases, the J end lost 1 base, and 11 bases lay between the germline ends. This CDR3 is built from 15 residues. CDR3 bases: TGTGCCAGCAGCTTATATGCCGCAAAGAACACTGAAGCTTTCTTT. Translation: CASSLYAAKNTEAFF. The complete variable domain, with remaining parts taken from reference TRBV7-2 and TRBJ1-1, reads GAGVSQSPSNKVTEKGKDVELRCDPISGHTALYWYRQSLGQGLEFLIYFQGNSAPDKSGLPSDRFSAERTGGSVSTLTIQRTQQEDSAVYLCASSLYAAKNTEAFFGQGTRLTVV.

This clonotype was detected only a few times. This rearrangement joins TRBV25-1 to TRBJ2-3; 7 bases are shared with TRBD2. In germline, CDR1 is MGHDK, CDR2 SYGVNS. This CDR3 contains 15 residues. V lost 6 bases, J lost 3 bases, and 9 bases stayed unmatched. Written as DNA, the CDR3 is TGTGCCAGCAGGGGAGGCGGGAGAGGGACAGATACGCAGTATTTT. Translation: CASRGGGRGTDTQYF. Full variable domain (outside the CDR3, taken from reference TRBV25-1 and TRBJ2-3): EADIYQTPRYLVIGTGKKITLECSQTMGHDKMYWYQQDPGMELHLIHYSYGVNSTEKGDLSSESTVSRIRTEHFPLTLESARPSHTSQYLCASRGGGRGTDTQYFGPGTRLTVL.

This clonotype was observed once. This chain connects TRBV25-1 to TRBJ1-6; D not certain. Trimming pared 3 bases from V and 3 bases from J, leaving 3 bases between. The CDR3 sequence is 13 residues long. Germline V gene data show CDR1 as MGHDK and CDR2 as SYGVNS. The DNA of the CDR3 is TGTGCCAGCAGTGAGCACTATAATTCACCCCTCCACTTT. It yields the protein CASSEHYNSPLHF.

The chain recombines TRBV7-9 with TRBJ1-2; 8 positions match TRBD1. Per germline, CDR1 SEHNR and CDR2 FQNEAQ (reference sequence). The trim removed 3 bases at V and 5 bases at J, leaving 5 bases unmatched. The CDR3 is 14 residues long. In DNA form, the CDR3 reads TGTGCCAGCAGCTTCCAGGGGGCTTCTTATGGCTACACCTTC. It is translated as CASSFQGASYGYTF. The complete variable domain, with remaining parts taken from reference TRBV7-9 and TRBJ1-2, reads DTGVSQNPRHKITKRGQNVTFRCDPISEHNRLYWYRQTLGQGPEFLTYFQNEAQLEKSRLLSDRFSAERPKGSFSTLEIQRTEQGDSAMYLCASSFQGASYGYTFGSGTRLTVV.

The V gene is TRBV24-1, the J gene TRBJ2-7; 10 bases match TRBD1. V shed 5 bases and J 1 base; nucleotides not matched to a gene: 7. Germline CDR1 is KGHDR and CDR2 is SFDVKD. The CDR3 is made up of 16 amino acids. The DNA for the CDR3 is TGTGCCACCAGTGTTACCCCGGGACAGGGGTCCTACGAGCAGTACTTC. Amino acid sequence: CATSVTPGQGSYEQYF.

The chain is built from TRBV20-1 and TRBJ2-7; 12 bases are shared with TRBD2. The trim removed 3 bases at V and 4 bases at J, leaving 4 bases unmatched. The CDR3 totals 14 residues. Germline V CDR1 and CDR2: DFQATT, SNEGSKA (reference sequence). The CDR3 protein is CSARGGTSGYEQYF. The CDR3 bases are TGCAGTGCTAGGGGGGGGACTAGCGGGTACGAGCAGTACTTC.

This clonotype has at least ten counts. The chain links TRBV20-1 to TRBJ2-1; D gene uncertain. Trimming removed 5 bases at V and 0 bases at J, with 14 bases between. Germline V gene data show CDR1 as DFQATT and CDR2 as SNEGSKA (reference sequence). There are 15 residues in the CDR3. CDR3 bases: TGCAGTGCTCCCGTTGCCGGATCCTCCTACAATGAGCAGTTCTTC. It codes for CSAPVAGSSYNEQFF.

The V and J genes are TRBV18 and TRBJ1-2, with 8 bases matching TRBD1. This CDR3 comprises 16 residues. CDR1 and CDR2 from the germline V gene are KGHSH and LQKENI. With V trimmed by 5 bases and J by 5 bases, 13 bases remained unmatched. The CDR3 nucleotides are TGTGCCAGCTCAGCCCTGGACAGGGATTTTTATTATGGCTACACCTTC. Translating gives CASSALDRDFYYGYTF. The variable domain in full, completed from reference TRBV18 and TRBJ1-2, reads NAGVMQNPRHLVRRRGQEARLRCSPMKGHSHVYWYRQLPEEGLKFMVYLQKENIIDESGMPKERFSAEFPKEGPSILRIQQVVRGDSAAYFCASSALDRDFYYGYTFGSGTRLTVV.

V is TRBV7-2 and J is TRBJ2-2; TRBD1 or TRBD2 may be the D gene (5 bases each). There are 15 residues in the CDR3. Between the trimmed V and J ends, which lost 1 base and 5 bases, there was a span of 11 bases. Germline values: CDR1 SGHTA, CDR2 FQGNSA. CDR3 loop: CASSLGWGLTGELFF. In DNA, the CDR3 is TGTGCCAGCAGCTTAGGATGGGGGTTGACCGGGGAGCTGTTTTTT.